This TCR beta chain was identified in a study of blood T cell repertoires in COVID-19. Across the whole study: Whether acute or convalescent, the COVID-19 samples came from the United States, Italy and Spain. Sources were T cells, B-cell-depleted T cells, or PBMCs; the material itself was cDNA or gDNA.

Cohort assignment relied on participant-reported clinical history. The CDR3 extends over 14 amino acids. CDR1 is SGHTA and CDR2 is FQGNSA in the germline V gene. The ends lost 4 bases at V and 4 bases at J; junction bases unmatched: 3. The assay was immunoSEQ multiplex PCR, and TCRdb's table has in-frame clones only and misses some. The sample lists over 200,000 clones, 84% seen once, with approximately 1.8% in the top ten. The receptor was isolated from a man aged 55 to 70 who had recovered from COVID-19. The sample taken for sequencing was PBMCs or T cells enriched from blood (not recorded which). The rearrangement joins TRBV7-2 to TRBJ1-4; 7 bases are shared with TRBD1. CDR3 loop: CASSSGTVNEKLFF. Written as DNA, the CDR3 is TGTGCCAGCAGCTCCGGGACAGTTAATGAAAAACTGTTTTTT. Variable domain in full (rest from reference TRBV7-2 and TRBJ1-4): GAGVSQSPSNKVTEKGKDVELRCDPISGHTALYWYRQSLGQGLEFLIYFQGNSAPDKSGLPSDRFSAERTGGSVSTLTIQRTQQEDSAVYLCASSSGTVNEKLFFGSGTQLSVL.